A single sample gave rise to the 30 T cell receptor beta chains below, sequenced in a study of T cells in Graves' hyperthyroidism and ophthalmopathy. The source material, RNA transcripts, was used to amplify TCR beta CDR3 regions. First-round RT-PCR with HTBI primers amplified the TCR CDR3 region. TCRdb re-called the multiplex PCR reads with MiXCR, one entry per CDR3 protein. The profile shows 480,000 or so distinct CDR3 sequences, approximately 14% of them singletons. Sequenced sample: blood. Receptors originate from a woman between 18 and 30 years old with Graves' hyperthyroidism.

The rearrangement joins TRBV13 to TRBJ1-1, with 10 bases fitting TRBD1. J gave up 4 bases and V 5 bases, and 7 bases lay outside the gene matches. The CDR3 runs to 15 residues. CDR1 and CDR2 (germline): PRHDT, FYEKMQ (reference sequence). The CDR3 DNA reads TGTGCCAGCAGCGGGCGACAGGGGGCGAGCACTGAAGCTTTCTTT. Protein sequence: CASSGRQGASTEAFF.

V gene TRBV7-9 combines with J gene TRBJ2-7; 13 bases map to TRBD2. The CDR3 extends over 16 amino acids. Germline V CDR1 and CDR2: SEHNR, FQNEAQ (reference sequence). The V and J ends lost 7 bases and 4 bases, in that order; junction bases with no gene match: 10. The CDR3 nucleotides are TGTGCCAGCACCAACAGCGGACTAGCGGGAGTTTACGAGCAGTACTTC. The encoded protein is CASTNSGLAGVYEQYF.

This chain uses TRBV7-3 with TRBJ1-3, with a possible D match to TRBD1 (5 bases). Germline V gives CDR1 SGHTA, CDR2 FQGTGA. This CDR3 comprises 15 residues. The V gene lost 5 bases and the J gene lost 0 bases, with 11 bases spanning the gap. The CDR3 DNA sequence: TGTGCCAGCAGCCCCTCCGGGGGCTCTGGAAACACCATATATTTT. Amino acid sequence: CASSPSGGSGNTIYF.

There are many counts of this clonotype. This chain connects TRBV4-1 to TRBJ2-7; D is unresolved. CDR1 is MGHRA and CDR2 is YSYEKL in the germline V gene. V lost 1 base to trimming and J lost 1 base, with 14 bases between them. The CDR3 loop spans 16 amino acids. The CDR3 DNA follows: TGCGCCAGCAGCCAAGGGGCCTCATCAAATTCCTACGAGCAGTACTTC. Residues: CASSQGASSNSYEQYF.

This clonotype was counted only a few times. The chain uses TRBV15 and TRBJ1-5; D is unresolved. The CDR3 spans 14 residues. From germline, CDR1 is LNHNV and CDR2 YYDKDF (reference sequence). The V and J ends lost 1 base and 4 bases respectively, with 8 bases between them. The DNA for the CDR3 is TGTGCCACCAGCAGAGTGGGCAGTAATCAGCCCCAGCATTTT. Its translation is CATSRVGSNQPQHF.

This clonotype was detected ten times or more. This chain connects TRBV27 to TRBJ2-7; perhaps TRBD1 as D (5 bases). Germline assignment: CDR1 MNHEY and CDR2 SMNVEV (reference sequence). The length of the CDR3 is 15 residues. V was clipped by 5 bases and J by 2 bases, with 16 bases between them. In DNA, the CDR3 is TGTGCCAGCAGTCCTTACCGACAGAACCCCTACGAGCAGTACTTC. Its translation is CASSPYRQNPYEQYF.

This clonotype has ten or more counts. CDR3 protein: CAIQLGTDQPQHF. The CDR3 nucleotides read TGTGCCATCCAGCTTGGGACGGATCAGCCCCAGCATTTT. The V gene is TRBV10-3, the J gene TRBJ1-5; D is possibly TRBD1 (5 bases). The germline CDR1 and CDR2 sequences are ENHRY and SYGVKD. This CDR3 comprises 13 residues. Trimming took 8 bases from V and 5 from J, leaving 13 bases between them.

This clonotype has at least ten counts. This chain joins TRBV6-1 and TRBJ2-4, with no clear D. Germline loops: CDR1 MNHNS, CDR2 SASEGT. There are 12 residues in the CDR3. V lost 5 bases and J lost 11, with 13 bases in between. CDR3 protein: CASSWGMEVQYF. In DNA form, the CDR3 reads TGTGCCAGCAGTTGGGGTATGGAAGTTCAGTACTTC.

The CDR3 region has the DNA TGTGCCAGCAGCCAAGTCAAATTCGGACGGACCAACGCTGAAGCTTTCTTT. As protein: CASSQVKFGRTNAEAFF. J is TRBJ1-1 and V is TRBV3-1; no definite D call. V was clipped by 1 base and J by 6 bases, with 21 bases between them. The CDR3 extends over 17 amino acids. The germline V gene has CDR1 LGHDT and CDR2 YNNKEL (reference sequence). Based on the CDR3 plus reference TRBV3-1 and TRBJ1-1, the full variable domain is DTAVSQTPKYLVTQMGNDKSIKCEQNLGHDTMYWYKQDSKKFLKIMFSYNNKELIINETVPNRFSPKSPDKAHLNLHINSLELGDSAVYFCASSQVKFGRTNAEAFFGQGTRLTVV.

At least ten counts were recorded for this clonotype. The rearrangement uses TRBV18 and TRBJ1-1; a weak D match, TRBD1 (5 bases). Germline V gene sequence: CDR1 KGHSH, CDR2 LQKENI. Trimming shortened V by 3 bases and J by 5 bases, and 10 bases separated the two germline ends. CDR3 size: 13 residues. Here the CDR3 DNA reads TGTGCCAGCTCACCGAGAGGGGAAACTGAAGCTTTCTTT. Translating it yields CASSPRGETEAFF.

This clonotype has at least ten counts. The J gene is TRBJ1-4, the V gene TRBV29-1; D gene uncertain. The CDR3 has 13 residues. Germline V gene lookup returns CDR1 SQVTM and CDR2 ANQGSEA. Trimming stripped 6 bases from V and 0 bases from J, with 8 bases between. The CDR3 bases are TGCAGCGTCTTGTATGCAACTAATGAAAAACTGTTTTTT. This sequence encodes CSVLYATNEKLFF.

This clonotype was detected ten times or more. V is TRBV7-9 and J is TRBJ2-7; 10 bases agree with TRBD2. CDR1 is SEHNR, CDR2 FQNEAQ, per germline (reference sequence). The CDR3 is 18 residues long. The V and J ends lost 5 bases and 0 bases, in that order; junction bases with no gene match: 13. CDR3 coding DNA: TGTGCCAGCAGCCCAGTGGCTAGCGGGAGACGGGCCTCCTACGAGCAGTACTTC. Amino acid sequence: CASSPVASGRRASYEQYF. Based on the CDR3 plus reference TRBV7-9 and TRBJ2-7, the full variable domain is DTGVSQNPRHKITKRGQNVTFRCDPISEHNRLYWYRQTLGQGPEFLTYFQNEAQLEKSRLLSDRFSAERPKGSFSTLEIQRTEQGDSAMYLCASSPVASGRRASYEQYFGPGTRLTVT.

This clonotype was detected ten times or more. This chain uses TRBV2 with TRBJ2-7; 7 nucleotides line up with TRBD2. V was pared by 2 bases and J by 4 bases, with 2 bases of the junction left unmatched. Per germline, CDR1 SNHLY and CDR2 FYNNEI. The CDR3 covers 13 residues. CDR3 sequence: CASSELADYEQYV. CDR3 sequence (DNA): TGTGCCAGCAGTGAACTAGCGGATTACGAGCAGTACGTC.

The chain couples TRBV25-1 to TRBJ2-4; 8 bases are a match to TRBD2. V lost 3 bases and J lost 3; bases outside the gene matches: 7. Germline loops: CDR1 MGHDK, CDR2 SYGVNS. This CDR3 region has 16 residues. Written as DNA, the CDR3 is TGTGCCAGCAGTGAGGGTCCGGGAGGGTACAAAAACATTCAGTACTTC. Translation: CASSEGPGGYKNIQYF.

This clonotype was counted between two and nine times. The chain joins TRBV6-1 to TRBJ1-5; unclear D gene. Germline V gives CDR1 MNHNS, CDR2 SASEGT. This CDR3 contains 14 residues. The V and J ends lost 3 bases and 3 bases respectively, with 9 bases between them. CDR3 nucleotides: TGTGCCAGCAGTGACCTACAGTACAATCAGCCCCAGCATTTT. Protein product: CASSDLQYNQPQHF.

This clonotype has at least ten counts. The chain recombines TRBV4-1 with TRBJ2-1, with D unresolved. Trimming took 3 bases from V and 8 from J, leaving 5 bases between them. Germline V lookup: CDR1 MGHRA, CDR2 YSYEKL. This CDR3 contains 11 residues. CDR3 sequence (DNA): TGCGCCAGCAGCCATACGGATGAGCAGTTCTTC. It translates to CASSHTDEQFF.

This clonotype was recorded a few times. The chain joins TRBV30 to TRBJ2-1; D unclear. The CDR3 consists of 16 residues. The germline gives CDR1 GTSNPN, CDR2 SVGIG (reference sequence). Deletions cut 5 bases from V and 2 bases from J, with 19 bases between. The CDR3 loop reads CAWGLLGNDPYNEQFF. CDR3 nucleotide sequence: TGTGCCTGGGGCTTATTGGGGAATGACCCCTACAATGAGCAGTTCTTC.

Many counts were recorded for this clonotype. The gene calls are TRBV28 and TRBJ1-4; D possibly corresponds to TRBD1 (5 bases). The CDR3 contains 13 residues. Germline CDR1 and CDR2: MDHEN and SYDVKM. Trimming shortened V by 3 bases and J by 9 bases, and 11 bases separated the two germline ends. This CDR3 is CASSLWQGKKLFF. Written as DNA, the CDR3 is TGTGCCAGCAGTTTGTGGCAGGGCAAAAAACTGTTTTTT.

This clonotype was seen many times. V usage is TRBV2 and J usage is TRBJ1-5; the D gene is possibly TRBD1 (5 bases). The germline V gene encodes CDR1 SNHLY and CDR2 FYNNEI. The CDR3 spans 15 residues. Trimming removed 7 bases at V and 6 bases at J, with 19 bases between. The CDR3 bases are TGTGCCAGCACCGACCAGGGCCCAGGCAGTCAGCCCCAGCATTTT. Translating gives CASTDQGPGSQPQHF.

In this sample, this clonotype turned up many times. This sequence joins TRBV11-1 and TRBJ1-2; D is ambiguous. Germline V gene sequence: CDR1 SGHAT, CDR2 FQDESV (reference sequence). The CDR3 sequence is 15 residues long. Between the trimmed V and J ends, which lost 4 bases and 3 bases, there was a span of 15 bases. The CDR3 sequence: CASSSRTGYDYGYTF. Here the CDR3 DNA reads TGTGCCAGCAGCTCCAGGACGGGTTACGACTATGGCTACACCTTC.

This clonotype was counted many times. This chain joins TRBV12-3 or TRBV12-4 and TRBJ2-1, with D perhaps matching TRBD1 or TRBD2 (5 bases each). The CDR3 runs to 14 residues. Trimming left V 6 bases short and J 4 bases short, with 13 bases between. The CDR3 region has the DNA TGTGCCAGCAGGACCCACGGGGCTTACAATGAGCAGTTCTTC. Translating it yields CASRTHGAYNEQFF.

This clonotype was detected many times. The V gene is TRBV5-1, the J gene TRBJ2-5, with no clear D. Germline-derived CDR1 and CDR2 are SGHRS and YFSETQ. Between the trimmed V and J ends, which lost 5 bases and 2 bases, there was a span of 13 bases. There are 14 residues in the CDR3. CDR3 bases: TGCGCCAGCAGGCTCACAGCTACACAAGAGACCCAGTACTTC. Protein product: CASRLTATQETQYF.

This clonotype was found many times. This chain connects TRBV3-1 to TRBJ2-2; 9 bases map to TRBD2. J gave up 3 bases and V 1 base, and 0 bases lay outside the gene matches. The CDR3 is made up of 15 amino acids. Germline V CDR1 and CDR2: LGHDT, YNNKEL (reference sequence). The CDR3 is CASSQVAGDTGELFF. CDR3 in DNA: TGTGCCAGCAGCCAAGTAGCGGGAGACACCGGGGAGCTGTTTTTT. Combining the CDR3 with reference TRBV3-1 and TRBJ2-2 gives the whole variable domain DTAVSQTPKYLVTQMGNDKSIKCEQNLGHDTMYWYKQDSKKFLKIMFSYNNKELIINETVPNRFSPKSPDKAHLNLHINSLELGDSAVYFCASSQVAGDTGELFFGEGSRLTVL.

In this sample, this clonotype turned up many times. This rearrangement joins TRBV18 to TRBJ1-1; 9 bases are a match to TRBD1. V shed 4 bases and J 3 bases; nucleotides not matched to a gene: 15. The length of the CDR3 is 18 residues. Germline-derived CDR1 and CDR2 are KGHSH and LQKENI. The CDR3 loop reads CASSQSRDRAPGDTEAFF. CDR3 nucleotides: TGTGCCAGCTCACAGTCCCGGGACAGGGCCCCAGGGGACACTGAAGCTTTCTTT.

V usage is TRBV5-5 and J usage is TRBJ2-4; TRBD2 matches 7 bases. Trimming removed 4 bases from V and 5 bases from J; junction bases left unmatched: 18. The CDR3 is 18 residues long. Looked up from germline, CDR1 is SGHKS and CDR2 is YYEKEE (reference sequence). The CDR3 nucleotides read TGTGCCAGCAGCACAACGGGACTACCCCATACCAAGCAAAACATTCAGTACTTC. This sequence encodes CASSTTGLPHTKQNIQYF.

This clonotype was detected a few times. The V and J genes are TRBV9 and TRBJ2-7, with TRBD1 matching over 8 bases. This CDR3 contains 15 residues. Germline CDR1 and CDR2: SGDLS and YYNGEE. V lost 0 bases to trimming and J lost 4 bases; unmatched junction nucleotides: 6. CDR3 DNA: TGTGCCAGCAGCGTAGGCTCAGGGGGCGTTTACGAGCAGTACTTC. This encodes CASSVGSGGVYEQYF. Variable domain in full (rest from reference TRBV9 and TRBJ2-7): DSGVTQTPKHLITATGQRVTLRCSPRSGDLSVYWYQQSLDQGLQFLIQYYNGEERAKGNILERFSAQQFPDLHSELNLSSLELGDSALYFCASSVGSGGVYEQYFGPGTRLTVT.

This chain links TRBV27 with TRBJ2-1, with 14 positions matching TRBD2. V shed 6 bases, J shed 0 bases, and the junction held 1 base outside the gene matches. CDR1 and CDR2 from the germline V gene are MNHEY and SMNVEV (reference sequence). CDR3 length: 16 amino acids. The CDR3 bases are TGTGCCAGCAGGGGGACTAGCGGGAGCTCCTACAATGAGCAGTTCTTC. Its translation is CASRGTSGSSYNEQFF.

This sequence joins TRBV12-3 or TRBV12-4 and TRBJ2-1; 11 positions match TRBD2. Trimming at V came to 6 bases and at J to 2 bases, leaving 3 bases not matched to a gene. The CDR3 extends over 15 amino acids. CDR3 in DNA: TGTGCCAGCAGCAATAGCGGGAGGGCCTACAATGAGCAGTTCTTC. Protein: CASSNSGRAYNEQFF.

The rearrangement links TRBV10-1 to TRBJ2-2; TRBD2 agrees at 10 bases. The V segment lost 0 bases and the J segment 5 bases; nucleotides outside the gene matches: 12. The CDR3 has 19 amino acids. The germline gives CDR1 WNHNN, CDR2 SYGVQD (reference sequence). CDR3 sequence reads: CASSESISASGGDTGELFF. CDR3 DNA sequence: TGCGCCAGCAGTGAGTCGATATCTGCTAGCGGGGGCGATACCGGGGAGCTGTTTTTT.

There are a few counts of this clonotype. The DNA of the CDR3 is TGTGCCAGCAGCTCCCAGGGTGCCGGGGAGCTGTTTTTT. Translation: CASSSQGAGELFF. V usage is TRBV3-1 and J usage is TRBJ2-2, with D possibly being TRBD1 (5 bases). Germline-derived CDR1 and CDR2 are LGHDT and YNNKEL (reference sequence). This CDR3 region has 13 residues. The germline V and J ends were trimmed by 5 bases and 6 bases, with 10 bases remaining between them. The variable domain in full, completed from reference TRBV3-1 and TRBJ2-2, reads DTAVSQTPKYLVTQMGNDKSIKCEQNLGHDTMYWYKQDSKKFLKIMFSYNNKELIINETVPNRFSPKSPDKAHLNLHINSLELGDSAVYFCASSSQGAGELFFGEGSRLTVL.